The next 5 T cell receptor beta chains were all read from a single sample in a study of somatic mutations in cytotoxic T cells in rheumatoid arthritis. Assay used: immunoSEQ multiplex PCR; TCRdb lists only in-frame clones, some missing. Of just under 20,000 clones listed, roughly 80% are singletons. Material for sequencing was CD8+ T cells sorted from blood. The receptors originated from a woman in her forties or fifties in good health.

This clone occurred a few times. In DNA, the CDR3 is TGTGCCAGCAGCGTAGGGGAGGTTACCACTGAAGCTTTCTTT. This codes for CASSVGEVTTEAFF. The chain recombines TRBV9 with TRBJ1-1, with unresolved D. Looked up from germline, CDR1 is SGDLS and CDR2 is YYNGEE. Trimming left V 0 bases short and J 4 bases short, with 10 bases between. The CDR3 length is 14 residues.

The chain links TRBV19 to TRBJ1-2; TRBD1 is a possible D gene (6 bases). This CDR3 contains 14 residues. Trimming shortened V by 6 bases and J by 7 bases, and 18 bases separated the two germline ends. Germline V gene sequence: CDR1 LNHDA, CDR2 SQIVND (reference sequence). The CDR3 region has the DNA TGTGCCAGTAGCTCATCAGGGGCAACTCGTGGCTACACCTTC. Translation gives CASSSSGATRGYTF.

The rearrangement links TRBV7-2 to TRBJ1-1; possibly TRBD1 for D (6 bases). CDR3 length equals 12 residues. Germline-derived CDR1 and CDR2 are SGHTA and FQGNSA. Trimming removed 10 bases at V and 1 base at J, with 10 bases between. This CDR3 reads CAKKQGNTEAFF. CDR3 nucleotides: TGTGCCAAAAAACAGGGGAACACTGAAGCTTTCTTT.

The chain carries TRBV9 and TRBJ1-2; 7 positions agree with TRBD1. Losses at the gene ends were 3 bases for V and 4 bases for J; bases not matched to a gene: 12. CDR3 size: 16 residues. Germline V lookup: CDR1 SGDLS, CDR2 YYNGEE. CDR3 DNA: TGTGCCAGCAGCGCCCCGACAGGGAAGAGTAGCTATGGCTACACCTTC. Protein: CASSAPTGKSSYGYTF.

The chain couples TRBV11-2 to TRBJ2-7; a weak D match, TRBD2 (6 bases). The CDR3 totals 13 residues. CDR1 is SGHAT and CDR2 is FQNNGV in the germline V gene. V was trimmed by 4 bases and J by 1 base, leaving 8 bases between them. CDR3 sequence: CASSYGTSYEQYF. The CDR3 region has the DNA TGTGCCAGCAGCTACGGGACTTCCTACGAGCAGTACTTC. Combining the CDR3 with reference TRBV11-2 and TRBJ2-7 gives the whole variable domain EAGVAQSPRYKIIEKRQSVAFWCNPISGHATLYWYQQILGQGPKLLIQFQNNGVVDDSQLPKDRFSAERLKGVDSTLKIQPAKLEDSAVYLCASSYGTSYEQYFGPGTRLTVT.